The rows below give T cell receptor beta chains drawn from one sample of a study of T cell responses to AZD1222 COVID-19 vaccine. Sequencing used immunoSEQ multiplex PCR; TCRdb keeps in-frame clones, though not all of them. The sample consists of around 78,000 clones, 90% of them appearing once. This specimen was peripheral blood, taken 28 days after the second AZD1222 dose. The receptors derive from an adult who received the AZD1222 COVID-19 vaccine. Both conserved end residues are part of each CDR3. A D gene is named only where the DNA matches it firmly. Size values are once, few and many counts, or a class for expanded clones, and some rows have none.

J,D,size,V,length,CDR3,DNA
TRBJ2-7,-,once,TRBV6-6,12,CASSYQELGQYF,TGTGCCAGCAGTTACCAGGAGCTAGGGCAGTACTTC
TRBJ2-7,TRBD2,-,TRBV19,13,CASSRDYSYEQYF,TGTGCCAGTAGTCGGGACTACTCCTACGAGCAGTACTTC
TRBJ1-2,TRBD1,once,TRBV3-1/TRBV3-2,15,CASSHTGVEDYGYTF,TGTGCCAGCAGCCATACAGGGGTTGAGGACTATGGCTACACCTTC
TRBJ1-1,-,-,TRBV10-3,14,CAISEPPANTEAFF,TGTGCCATCAGTGAGCCCCCGGCGAACACTGAAGCTTTCTTT
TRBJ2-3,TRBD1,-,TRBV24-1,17,CATSDPDRDPTTDTQYF,TGTGCCACCAGTGACCCCGACAGGGACCCTACCACAGATACGCAGTATTTT
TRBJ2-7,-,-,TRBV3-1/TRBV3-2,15,CASSRLGIGAYEQYF,TGTGCCAGCAGTCGCTTAGGGATAGGCGCCTACGAGCAGTACTTC
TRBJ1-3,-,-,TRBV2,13,CASSAGEGNTIYF,TGTGCCAGCAGTGCGGGGGAAGGAAACACCATATATTTT
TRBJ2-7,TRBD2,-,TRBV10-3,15,CATTGGLAGGNEQYF,TGTGCCACCACCGGGGGGCTAGCGGGAGGAAACGAGCAGTACTTC
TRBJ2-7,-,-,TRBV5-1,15,CASSFSSQSNYEQYF,TGCGCCAGCAGCTTTTCTTCGCAGAGCAACTACGAGCAGTACTTC
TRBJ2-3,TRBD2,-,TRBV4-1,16,CASSQDWGREADTQYF,TGCGCCAGCAGCCAAGATTGGGGGAGGGAAGCAGATACGCAGTATTTT
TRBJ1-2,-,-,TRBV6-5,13,CASINPGTYGYTF,TGTGCCAGCATTAATCCAGGGACCTATGGCTACACCTTC
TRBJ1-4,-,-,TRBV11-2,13,CASSLYSAEKLFF,TGTGCCAGCAGCTTATACAGTGCTGAAAAACTGTTTTTT